This TCR beta chain emerged from a study of T cell responses to AZD1222 COVID-19 vaccine. The CDR3 has 15 amino acids. V shed 5 bases and J 7 bases; nucleotides not matched to a gene: 14. Germline CDR1 is SGHTA and CDR2 is FQGTGA. The method was immunoSEQ multiplex PCR; TCRdb's version includes in-frame clones alone and lacks a portion of them. Here the sample spans 150,000 to 200,000 clones, around 90% being singletons. Turning to this clone: Antigen: not known.

Overall study results and limits: Seropositive status at baseline applied to only a handful of AZD1222 recipients. The CD4 TCRs associated with vaccination extended across spike and predominated at 160-218 and 743-854.

This TCR derives from an adult who received the AZD1222 COVID-19 vaccine. Source: peripheral blood, taken 28 days after the second AZD1222 dose. This sequence joins TRBV7-3 and TRBJ2-7; 7 bases line up with TRBD1. The CDR3 reads CASSPGTVSAGEQYF. CDR3 coding DNA: TGTGCCAGCAGCCCCGGGACAGTGTCCGCTGGGGAGCAGTACTTC.